This TCR beta chain was captured by sequencing in a study of T cell responses to AZD1222 COVID-19 vaccine. This CDR3 is 12 amino acids long. Germline CDR1 and CDR2: LGHDT and YNNKEL (reference sequence). V lost 1 base and J lost 11, with 11 bases in between. Clones were sequenced by immunoSEQ multiplex PCR, and TCRdb holds only the in-frame ones, with some missing. The table has more than 250,000 clones, approximately 95% seen once. As to this clone: Its target is unknown.

The study's findings and limits: Repertoire sampling happened only post peak T cell response.

V and J are TRBV3-1 (or the pseudogene TRBV3-2) and TRBJ1-2; D may be TRBD1 (5 bases). The TCR originated in an adult in good health. The specimen was peripheral blood, collected on day 0 of AZD1222 vaccination. CDR3: CASSQGQLLYTF. CDR3 nucleotides: TGTGCCAGCAGCCAAGGACAGCTACTTTACACCTTC.